The 31 T cell receptor beta chains below all came from one sample that was sequenced in a study of control samples from healthy donors and cancer patients. The method was immunoSEQ multiplex PCR; TCRdb's version includes in-frame clones alone and lacks a portion of them. The sample contains some 130,000 clones, roughly 90% of which appear only once. The sample consisted of blood. All receptors come from a woman aged 50 to 60 in good health.

Worth noting for this clone: Different DNA sequences within this sample yield the same CDR3. The rearrangement links TRBV9 to TRBJ2-1, with D hard to call. CDR1 is SGDLS, CDR2 YYNGEE, per germline. Trimming left V 3 bases short and J 15 bases short, with 16 bases between. This CDR3 spans 12 amino acids. This CDR3 is CASSARLGGLFF. As DNA, the CDR3 is TGTGCCAGCAGCGCCAGGCTAGGCGGTCTGTTCTTC.

The CDR3 region is CASSPTDRGYGYTF. The DNA of the CDR3 is TGTGCCAGCTCTCCGACGGACAGGGGGTATGGCTACACCTTC. The gene calls are TRBV18 and TRBJ1-2; 10 bases are shared with TRBD1. This CDR3 is 14 amino acids long. Germline assignment: CDR1 KGHSH and CDR2 LQKENI. The V segment lost 6 bases and the J segment 5 bases; nucleotides outside the gene matches: 6. The full variable domain, in which reference TRBV18 and TRBJ1-2 provide the parts outside the CDR3, is NAGVMQNPRHLVRRRGQEARLRCSPMKGHSHVYWYRQLPEEGLKFMVYLQKENIIDESGMPKERFSAEFPKEGPSILRIQQVVRGDSAAYFCASSPTDRGYGYTFGSGTRLTVV.

V is TRBV2 and J is TRBJ2-7, with 9 nucleotides matching TRBD2. Germline values: CDR1 SNHLY, CDR2 FYNNEI. V was clipped by 2 bases and J by 4 bases; unmatched bases: 6. This CDR3 comprises 15 residues. CDR3 nucleotides: TGTGCCAGCAGTGAAAATAGCGGGAGCTTATACGAGCAGTACTTC. It translates to CASSENSGSLYEQYF.

In nucleotides, the CDR3 is TGTGCCAGTAGTATTGCCAGGAAGCAGTATTTT. It specifies CASSIARKQYF. This sequence joins TRBV19 and TRBJ2-3; no reliable D call. The germline V and J ends were trimmed by 3 bases and 11 bases, with 9 bases remaining between them. The germline CDR1 and CDR2 sequences are LNHDA and SQIVND (reference sequence). This CDR3 contains 11 residues.

This chain links TRBV4-2 with TRBJ2-3; 16 bases match TRBD2. The CDR3 covers 17 residues. Trimming at V came to 4 bases and at J to 7 bases, leaving 8 bases not matched to a gene. Germline V gene sequence: CDR1 LGHNA, CDR2 YNFKEQ. The CDR3 DNA sequence: TGTGCCAGCAGCCGCGAGGGGACTAGCGGGGGGGAAAATACGCAGTATTTT. Its protein is CASSREGTSGGENTQYF.

This chain uses TRBV6-5 with TRBJ2-7, with 9 nucleotides matching TRBD1. Germline lookup yields CDR1 MNHEY and CDR2 SVGAGI. The CDR3 is 12 amino acids. CDR3 amino acids: CVTGQGGSEQYF. In nucleotides, the CDR3 is TGTGTCACGGGACAGGGAGGCTCCGAGCAGTACTTC.

The rearrangement links TRBV15 to TRBJ1-2; TRBD1 is a possible D gene (5 bases). CDR3 size: 14 residues. Between the trimmed V and J ends, which lost 5 bases and 4 bases, there was a span of 14 bases. Germline CDR1 reads LNHNV; CDR2 reads YYDKDF (reference sequence). CDR3 sequence reads: CATSFRQPPYGYTF. The CDR3 bases are TGTGCCACCAGCTTTCGACAGCCCCCCTATGGCTACACCTTC.

The V and J genes are TRBV30 and TRBJ2-2; 9 bases line up with TRBD1. Germline values: CDR1 GTSNPN, CDR2 SVGIG (reference sequence). V lost 2 bases, J lost 5 bases, and 6 bases stayed unmatched. This CDR3 has 15 amino acids. For the CDR3, the DNA is TGTGCCTGGAGTTCCCGGGACAGGGAAACCGGGGAGCTGTTTTTT. Protein sequence: CAWSSRDRETGELFF.

CDR3 amino acids: CASSLGAWGRYNEQFF. The CDR3, as DNA: TGTGCCAGCAGCTTGGGGGCGTGGGGAAGGTACAATGAGCAGTTCTTC. This chain joins TRBV5-6 and TRBJ2-1; D unclear. This CDR3 is built from 16 residues. Trimming cost V 0 bases and J 4 bases, with 14 bases left between them. Germline V gene data show CDR1 as SGHDT and CDR2 as YYEEEE.

This chain uses TRBV7-9 with TRBJ2-1; 7 bases are a match to TRBD2. V lost 5 bases to trimming and J lost 3 bases; unmatched junction nucleotides: 7. This CDR3 region has 15 residues. CDR1 and CDR2 (germline): SEHNR, FQNEAQ (reference sequence). The CDR3 reads CASSRAGVGYNEQFF. Here the CDR3 DNA reads TGTGCCAGCAGCAGGGCGGGGGTCGGCTACAATGAGCAGTTCTTC.

The chain recombines TRBV15 with TRBJ1-3; the D gene is possibly TRBD1 (5 bases). V lost 1 base, J lost 3 bases, and 13 bases lay in between. Germline V gives CDR1 LNHNV, CDR2 YYDKDF (reference sequence). The CDR3 consists of 16 residues. As DNA, the CDR3 is TGTGCCACCAGCAGAGCGGGGCCTGAGGGTGGAAACACCATATATTTT. Amino acid sequence: CATSRAGPEGGNTIYF. The full variable domain, rest sourced from reference TRBV15 and TRBJ1-3, is DAMVIQNPRYQVTQFGKPVTLSCSQTLNHNVMYWYQQKSSQAPKLLFHYYDKDFNNEADTPDNFQSRRPNTSFCFLDIRSPGLGDTAMYLCATSRAGPEGGNTIYFGEGSWLTVV.

The chain joins TRBV19 to TRBJ1-5, with D unresolved. Germline V gene sequence: CDR1 LNHDA, CDR2 SQIVND (reference sequence). The CDR3 has 14 amino acids. V was clipped by 3 bases and J by 6 bases, with 12 bases between them. The chain's CDR3 is CASSIIEQTQPQHF. CDR3 nucleotide sequence: TGTGCCAGTAGTATCATCGAGCAGACTCAGCCCCAGCATTTT. The full variable domain, in which reference TRBV19 and TRBJ1-5 provide the parts outside the CDR3, is DGGITQSPKYLFRKEGQNVTLSCEQNLNHDAMYWYRQDPGQGLRLIYYSQIVNDFQKGDIAEGYSVSREKKESFPLTVTSAQKNPTAFYLCASSIIEQTQPQHFGDGTRLSIL.

The rearrangement uses TRBV5-1 and TRBJ2-3, with D unresolved. Per the germline V gene, CDR1 is SGHRS and CDR2 is YFSETQ. CDR3 size: 14 residues. With 3 bases removed from V and 0 bases from J, the gap between germline ends came to 8 bases. The chain's CDR3 is CASSYASSTDTQYF. For the CDR3, the DNA is TGCGCCAGCAGCTACGCGTCCAGCACAGATACGCAGTATTTT.

The V and J genes are TRBV28 and TRBJ1-3; D is unclear. Germline-derived CDR1 and CDR2 are MDHEN and SYDVKM. The length of the CDR3 is 13 residues. Trimming took off 7 bases at V and 7 bases at J, with 14 bases between the two ends. The CDR3: CASKQAIGNTIYF. Written as DNA, the CDR3 is TGTGCCAGCAAACAAGCGATAGGGAACACCATATATTTT. Full variable domain (missing parts from reference TRBV28 and TRBJ1-3): DVKVTQSSRYLVKRTGEKVFLECVQDMDHENMFWYRQDPGLGLRLIYFSYDVKMKEKGDIPEGYSVSREKKERFSLILESASTNQTSMYLCASKQAIGNTIYFGEGSWLTVV.

This clone has only one observation. V and J are TRBV5-1 and TRBJ1-1; D not certain. CDR3 length equals 13 residues. Germline CDR1 and CDR2: SGHRS and YFSETQ. Between the trimmed V and J ends, which lost 4 bases and 2 bases, there was a span of 9 bases. The CDR3 reads CASSHPSNTEAFF. DNA for the CDR3: TGCGCCAGCAGCCATCCCAGTAACACTGAAGCTTTCTTT.

V is TRBV4-1 and J is TRBJ1-1, with unresolved D. This CDR3 contains 19 residues. The V and J ends lost 3 bases and 4 bases respectively, with 27 bases between them. Germline V CDR1 and CDR2: MGHRA, YSYEKL. The CDR3 here is CASSHREGRILGRGTEAFF. The CDR3 DNA follows: TGCGCCAGCAGCCACCGAGAGGGTCGGATTTTGGGGAGAGGCACTGAAGCTTTCTTT.

The rearrangement uses TRBV29-1 and TRBJ2-3; D not resolved. CDR3 length: 13 amino acids. V lost 3 bases to trimming and J lost 0 bases, with 7 bases between them. CDR1 is SQVTM, CDR2 ANQGSEA, per germline. In DNA form, the CDR3 reads TGCAGCGTTGACAGCGCAAGCACAGATACGCAGTATTTT. This encodes CSVDSASTDTQYF.

The rearrangement uses TRBV6-5 and TRBJ1-6; the D is unclear. The length of the CDR3 is 13 residues. Germline CDR1 reads MNHEY; CDR2 reads SVGAGI. V was cut by 8 bases and J by 7 bases, with 12 bases left in between. CDR3 sequence reads: CASLEGSNSPLHF. Written as DNA, the CDR3 is TGTGCCAGCTTGGAAGGGTCGAATTCACCCCTCCACTTT.

This chain uses TRBV5-3 with TRBJ2-2, with 8 bases identical to TRBD1. TRBV5-3 counts as an open reading frame of uncertain function. The J segment lost 4 bases and the V segment lost 8 bases, leaving 7 bases of the junction unmatched. The CDR3 is made up of 14 amino acids. The CDR3 coding sequence is TGTGCCAGCAGGAGACAGGGGTGCACCGGGGAGCTGTTTTTT. It translates to CASRRQGCTGELFF.

A remark on this clone: Other nucleotide sequences from this sample produce the same CDR3. This chain connects TRBV18 to TRBJ1-1; D gene ambiguous. V lost 3 bases to trimming and J lost 1 base, with 6 bases between them. Germline values: CDR1 KGHSH, CDR2 LQKENI. The CDR3 consists of 13 residues. The CDR3 coding sequence is TGTGCCAGCTCACCTCCAGGGAACACTGAAGCTTTCTTT. Its translation: CASSPPGNTEAFF. The whole variable domain, remainder taken from reference TRBV18 and TRBJ1-1, is NAGVMQNPRHLVRRRGQEARLRCSPMKGHSHVYWYRQLPEEGLKFMVYLQKENIIDESGMPKERFSAEFPKEGPSILRIQQVVRGDSAAYFCASSPPGNTEAFFGQGTRLTVV.

The V and J genes are TRBV13 and TRBJ2-2; D may match TRBD1 or TRBD2 (6 bases each). The CDR3 loop spans 14 amino acids. Germline V lookup: CDR1 PRHDT, CDR2 FYEKMQ (reference sequence). V was trimmed by 8 bases and J by 0 bases, leaving 10 bases between them. CDR3 DNA: TGTGCCAGCGAGGAGGGGGCGAACACCGGGGAGCTGTTTTTT. This sequence encodes CASEEGANTGELFF.

The gene calls are TRBV28 and TRBJ1-5, with D possibly matching TRBD1 (5 bases). Germline V lookup: CDR1 MDHEN, CDR2 SYDVKM. V lost 7 bases and J 0 bases, leaving 10 bases between the germline ends. The CDR3 has 14 amino acids. In DNA, the CDR3 is TGTGCCAGCACTCGACAGAATAGCAATCAGCCCCAGCATTTT. Protein sequence: CASTRQNSNQPQHF.

This clone was seen just once. At one end the junction does not follow the germline gene, possibly because of a read error. The chain has TRBV12-5 and TRBJ1-4; TRBD1 matches 10 bases. The CDR3 is made up of 14 amino acids. The germline V gene encodes CDR1 LGHNT and CDR2 FRNRAP. CDR3 nucleotide sequence: TGTGCTAGTGCTTTGGGACAGGGGTTGGAAAAACTGTTTTTT. Encoded protein: CASALGQGLEKLFF. The full variable domain, its missing parts supplied by reference TRBV12-5 and TRBJ1-4, is DARVTQTPRHKVTEMGQEVTMRCQPILGHNTVFWYRQTMMQGLELLAYFRNRAPLDDSGMPKDRFSAEMPDATLATLKIQPSEPRDSAVYFCASALGQGLEKLFFGSGTQLSVL.

The chain is built from TRBV24-1 and TRBJ2-5, with TRBD2 matching over 8 bases. The CDR3 length is 15 residues. V lost 4 bases, J lost 4 bases, and 7 bases stayed unmatched. Germline V gives CDR1 KGHDR, CDR2 SFDVKD. CDR3 nucleotides: TGTGCCACCAGTGACCCCCCGAGCGGGAGAGAGACCCAGTACTTC. Residues: CATSDPPSGRETQYF.

The rearrangement links TRBV29-1 to TRBJ2-7; 10 bases match TRBD1. V lost 4 bases to trimming and J lost 2 bases; unmatched junction nucleotides: 2. Germline lookup yields CDR1 SQVTM and CDR2 ANQGSEA. This CDR3 contains 13 residues. Here the CDR3 reads CSVGTGGAYEQYF. The CDR3 DNA sequence: TGCAGCGTTGGGACAGGGGGGGCCTACGAGCAGTACTTC.

The chain links TRBV29-1 to TRBJ1-2; perhaps TRBD1 as D (6 bases). Between the trimmed V and J ends, which lost 8 bases and 0 bases, there was a span of 16 bases. Germline V CDR1 and CDR2: SQVTM, ANQGSEA. CDR3 size: 14 residues. The DNA of the CDR3 is TGCAGCATCGCGGGGGGGGGCTCTAACTATGGCTACACCTTC. Protein sequence: CSIAGGGSNYGYTF.

The rearrangement joins TRBV10-2 to TRBJ1-2, with 7 nucleotides matching TRBD1. V shed 6 bases and J 5 bases; nucleotides not matched to a gene: 3. The CDR3 contains 12 residues. Germline lookup yields CDR1 WSHSY and CDR2 SAAADI. The CDR3 loop is CASRDRLYGYTF. The DNA of the CDR3 is TGCGCCAGCAGGGACAGGTTGTATGGCTACACCTTC.

This chain uses TRBV19 with TRBJ1-6; 7 bases align to TRBD1. Per germline, CDR1 LNHDA and CDR2 SQIVND (reference sequence). J lost 7 bases, V lost 1 base, and 7 bases had no gene match. The CDR3 has 16 amino acids. The CDR3 loop is CASSIAAQGVNSPLHF. The CDR3 nucleotides read TGTGCCAGTAGTATAGCCGCGCAGGGGGTAAATTCACCCCTCCACTTT.

The gene calls are TRBV4-1 and TRBJ1-2, with D possibly being TRBD1 (6 bases). The CDR3 length is 15 residues. V lost 0 bases, J lost 6 bases, and 14 bases lay in between. Germline V gene lookup returns CDR1 MGHRA and CDR2 YSYEKL. CDR3 loop: CASSQEGGLRDGYTF. CDR3 in DNA: TGCGCCAGCAGCCAAGAGGGGGGCTTAAGGGATGGCTACACCTTC.

This chain uses TRBV28 with TRBJ1-3; D may be TRBD1 (6 bases). CDR1 and CDR2 from the germline V gene are MDHEN and SYDVKM. CDR3 length equals 16 residues. Trimming cost V 3 bases and J 1 base, with 13 bases left between them. CDR3 sequence (DNA): TGTGCCAGCAGTTTCCCAGACAGGACTTCTGGAAACACCATATATTTT. Translating gives CASSFPDRTSGNTIYF.

The gene calls are TRBV7-2 and TRBJ2-3; maybe TRBD2 (5 bases). Trimming pared 1 base from V and 4 bases from J, leaving 9 bases between. CDR1 is SGHTA, CDR2 FQGNSA, per germline. The CDR3 sequence is 14 residues long. CDR3 in amino acids: CASSLGGAADTQYF. The CDR3 region has the DNA TGTGCCAGCAGCTTAGGGGGAGCTGCAGATACGCAGTATTTT.